The 28 T cell receptor beta chains below all came from one sample that was sequenced in a study of T cell responses to AZD1222 COVID-19 vaccine. The assay was immunoSEQ multiplex PCR, and TCRdb's table has in-frame clones only and misses some. Of some 150,000 clones detected, approximately 90% appear once; the ten largest clones hold 4% to 5.5%. The specimen comprised peripheral blood, sampled on day 0 of MenACWY control vaccination. All receptors derive from an adult in good health.

The chain employs TRBV15 and TRBJ1-1; D call uncertain. Trimming took off 0 bases at V and 1 base at J, with 9 bases between the two ends. There are 15 residues in the CDR3. Germline loops: CDR1 LNHNV, CDR2 YYDKDF (reference sequence). CDR3 DNA: TGTGCCACCAGCAGAGATTTAGCAGGGAACACTGAAGCTTTCTTT. It specifies CATSRDLAGNTEAFF.

V is TRBV12-5 and J is TRBJ2-1, with TRBD2 matching over 13 bases. Trimming at V came to 2 bases and at J to 7 bases, leaving 2 bases not matched to a gene. Per germline, CDR1 LGHNT and CDR2 FRNRAP. The CDR3 extends over 15 amino acids. The CDR3 DNA follows: TGTGCTAGTGGTTTGCCGGGACTAGCGGGGAATGAGCAGTTCTTC. This encodes CASGLPGLAGNEQFF.

V is TRBV7-9 and J is TRBJ1-4; 10 positions match TRBD1. Germline V gives CDR1 SEHNR, CDR2 FQNEAQ (reference sequence). The J segment lost 8 bases and the V segment lost 7 bases, leaving 13 bases of the junction unmatched. The CDR3 covers 16 residues. The CDR3 DNA reads TGTGCCAGCACCACGCCGACAGGGGGCGGGGGAGAAAAACTGTTTTTT. It is translated as CASTTPTGGGGEKLFF.

This chain joins TRBV19 and TRBJ2-5; TRBD1 might be the D (5 bases). From germline, CDR1 is LNHDA and CDR2 SQIVND (reference sequence). The CDR3 spans 13 residues. V was shortened by 5 bases and J by 5 bases, with 12 bases between the two germline ends. The chain's CDR3 is CASSVQGGETQYF. CDR3 bases: TGTGCCAGTAGTGTCCAGGGTGGGGAGACCCAGTACTTC.

The chain links TRBV30 to TRBJ2-1; D ambiguous. The V end was cut by 7 bases, the J end by 4 bases, with 14 bases between. The CDR3 totals 13 residues. Per germline, CDR1 GTSNPN and CDR2 SVGIG (reference sequence). CDR3 sequence reads: CAYSLLEYNEQFF. In DNA form, the CDR3 reads TGTGCCTATTCTCTGTTGGAGTACAATGAGCAGTTCTTC.

This chain uses TRBV9 with TRBJ2-2; TRBD2 agrees at 12 bases. CDR1 SGDLS and CDR2 YYNGEE come from the germline V gene. The junction had 12 bases not matched to a gene; V was cut back by 3 bases and J by 3 bases. This CDR3 has 19 amino acids. The CDR3 coding sequence is TGTGCCAGCAGCGGAGAATCTAGCGGGAGGGCCGTAGACACCGGGGAGCTGTTTTTT. Encoded protein: CASSGESSGRAVDTGELFF. The complete variable domain, with remaining parts taken from reference TRBV9 and TRBJ2-2, reads DSGVTQTPKHLITATGQRVTLRCSPRSGDLSVYWYQQSLDQGLQFLIQYYNGEERAKGNILERFSAQQFPDLHSELNLSSLELGDSALYFCASSGESSGRAVDTGELFFGEGSRLTVL.

The chain carries TRBV7-9 and TRBJ1-2; D is ambiguous. From germline, CDR1 is SEHNR and CDR2 FQNEAQ (reference sequence). The CDR3 contains 12 residues. V shed 2 bases and J shed 7 bases, with 8 bases lying between them. In DNA, the CDR3 is TGTGCCAGCAGCTTAATCGGAAGTGGCTACACCTTC. Translated, it gives CASSLIGSGYTF.

This clone was seen once. The V and J genes are TRBV19 and TRBJ1-2; D perhaps matches TRBD1 (6 bases). CDR1 and CDR2 from the germline V gene are LNHDA and SQIVND (reference sequence). The CDR3 loop spans 14 amino acids. V was cut by 2 bases and J by 6 bases, with 13 bases left in between. This CDR3 is CASSIPPEGDGYTF. In DNA, the CDR3 is TGTGCCAGTAGTATACCGCCTGAGGGGGATGGCTACACCTTC.

V is TRBV19 and J is TRBJ1-5; D possibly corresponds to TRBD1 (6 bases). Germline V gene lookup returns CDR1 LNHDA and CDR2 SQIVND (reference sequence). The V and J ends lost 8 bases and 4 bases respectively, with 18 bases between them. This CDR3 region has 15 residues. The CDR3 DNA reads TGTGCCAGTGTGGTAGGGGGGGCGGCAAATCAGCCCCAGCATTTT. Translating gives CASVVGGAANQPQHF.

V and J are TRBV7-9 and TRBJ1-4, with no clear D. From germline, CDR1 is SEHNR and CDR2 FQNEAQ (reference sequence). There are 14 residues in the CDR3. The V and J ends lost 6 bases and 5 bases respectively, with 13 bases between them. CDR3 residues: CASRSGPTNEKLFF. CDR3 nucleotide sequence: TGTGCCAGCAGATCCGGACCGACGAATGAAAAACTGTTTTTT.

Only one count was recorded for this clone. The CDR3 region has the DNA TGTGCCAGCAGCTCCCCCTTCGGGAGCTCTGGAAACACCATATATTTT. Its protein is CASSSPFGSSGNTIYF. J is TRBJ1-3 and V is TRBV9; no clear D. Trimming shortened V by 4 bases and J by 0 bases, and 14 bases separated the two germline ends. The CDR3 has 16 amino acids. CDR1 SGDLS and CDR2 YYNGEE come from the germline V gene.

This clone was detected only once. The chain joins TRBV11-1 to TRBJ1-1, with 8 bases matching TRBD1. Germline CDR1 and CDR2: SGHAT and FQDESV (reference sequence). The CDR3 sequence is 14 residues long. V lost 3 bases and J lost 4; bases outside the gene matches: 4. CDR3 region: CASSLTGAGTEAFF. CDR3 DNA sequence: TGTGCCAGCAGCTTGACAGGGGCGGGCACTGAAGCTTTCTTT. Looking up the rest from reference TRBV11-1 and TRBJ1-1 gives the full variable domain: EAEVAQSPRYKITEKSQAVAFWCDPISGHATLYWYRQILGQGPELLVQFQDESVVDDSQLPKDRFSAERLKGVDSTLKIQPAELGDSAMYLCASSLTGAGTEAFFGQGTRLTVV.

This clone has a single count. This sample also contains other DNA sequences that code for the same CDR3. The J gene is TRBJ1-2, the V gene TRBV5-4; TRBD1 agrees at 7 bases. Germline V gene data show CDR1 as SGHNT and CDR2 as YYREEE (reference sequence). This CDR3 is built from 13 residues. After removal of 3 bases from V and 4 bases from J, the junction contained 3 bases not matched to a gene. The DNA for the CDR3 is TGTGCCAGCAGCTCCCGGGACAGCTATGGCTACACCTTC. Translating gives CASSSRDSYGYTF.

The rearrangement links TRBV5-1 to TRBJ2-7; 8 nucleotides line up with TRBD1. V gave up 1 base and J gave up 6 bases; unmatched junction bases: 15. The CDR3 runs 17 residues. Germline V lookup: CDR1 SGHRS, CDR2 YFSETQ. The CDR3 nucleotides read TGCGCCAGCAGCTTGAGGGGATTGAGCAGGGGGCATCCCGAGCAGTACTTC. As protein: CASSLRGLSRGHPEQYF.

This clone was seen more than once but under ten times. The rearrangement uses TRBV28 and TRBJ2-7, with 7 bases lining up with TRBD2. Trimming cost V 5 bases and J 3 bases; bases outside gene matches: 10. The CDR3 length is 15 residues. Germline CDR1 and CDR2: MDHEN and SYDVKM. Here the CDR3 reads CASSQSGMALYEQYF. The CDR3 bases are TGTGCCAGCAGTCAGAGCGGGATGGCCCTCTACGAGCAGTACTTC.

The J gene is TRBJ2-1, the V gene TRBV7-3, with 9 positions matching TRBD2. Trimming took 3 bases from V and 5 from J; bases not matched to a gene: 5. Germline values: CDR1 SGHTA, CDR2 FQGTGA. The CDR3 runs 15 residues. CDR3 amino acids: CASSFKSGRNNEQFF. CDR3 DNA: TGTGCCAGCAGCTTCAAAAGCGGGAGGAACAATGAGCAGTTCTTC.

V and J are TRBV19 and TRBJ1-5, with D unresolved. CDR1 is LNHDA and CDR2 is SQIVND in the germline V gene (reference sequence). V was clipped by 7 bases and J by 9 bases, with 25 bases between them. CDR3 length equals 16 residues. CDR3 in amino acids: CASTKGQLPKKAPQHF. As DNA, the CDR3 is TGTGCCAGTACTAAAGGCCAGCTCCCCAAAAAAGCGCCCCAGCATTTT.

The V call is TRBV5-1, the J call TRBJ2-1, with D possibly being TRBD2 (6 bases). Germline assignment: CDR1 SGHRS and CDR2 YFSETQ. CDR3 length equals 15 residues. The V gene lost 0 bases and the J gene lost 9 bases, with 16 bases spanning the gap. CDR3 sequence: CASSLVVSGEGEQFF. The CDR3, as DNA: TGCGCCAGCAGCTTGGTCGTTAGCGGAGAGGGTGAGCAGTTCTTC. The whole variable domain, remainder taken from reference TRBV5-1 and TRBJ2-1, is KAGVTQTPRYLIKTRGQQVTLSCSPISGHRSVSWYQQTPGQGLQFLFEYFSETQRNKGNFPGRFSGRQFSNSRSEMNVSTLELGDSALYLCASSLVVSGEGEQFFGPGTRLTVL.

The chain joins TRBV28 to TRBJ1-2, with D unresolved. The ends were cut back, 4 bases at V and 4 bases at J, with 13 bases in the middle. This CDR3 comprises 14 residues. In germline, CDR1 is MDHEN, CDR2 SYDVKM. The chain's CDR3 is CASSSTPVGYGYTF. CDR3 nucleotide sequence: TGTGCCAGCAGTTCGACCCCGGTGGGCTATGGCTACACCTTC.

The chain is built from TRBV28 and TRBJ2-1; D possibly corresponds to TRBD2 (6 bases). This CDR3 has 13 residues. Germline-derived CDR1 and CDR2 are MDHEN and SYDVKM. Trimming shortened V by 2 bases and J by 6 bases, and 8 bases separated the two germline ends. The CDR3 loop reads CASSLGLPNEQFF. The CDR3 nucleotides read TGTGCCAGCAGTTTAGGACTACCCAATGAGCAGTTCTTC. The full variable domain, with the rest looked up from reference TRBV28 and TRBJ2-1, is DVKVTQSSRYLVKRTGEKVFLECVQDMDHENMFWYRQDPGLGLRLIYFSYDVKMKEKGDIPEGYSVSREKKERFSLILESASTNQTSMYLCASSLGLPNEQFFGPGTRLTVL.

The J gene is TRBJ2-6, the V gene TRBV7-2; tentative D call: TRBD1 (5 bases). This CDR3 spans 16 amino acids. V was shortened by 0 bases and J by 1 base, with 7 bases between the two germline ends. Germline V gene data show CDR1 as SGHTA and CDR2 as FQGNSA. This CDR3 reads CASSLASGSGANVLTF. In DNA form, the CDR3 reads TGTGCCAGCAGCTTAGCATCAGGGTCTGGGGCCAACGTCCTGACTTTC.

The chain is built from TRBV19 and TRBJ2-5; 7 bases are shared with TRBD1. Germline V CDR1 and CDR2: LNHDA, SQIVND (reference sequence). The ends lost 2 bases at V and 5 bases at J; junction bases unmatched: 2. This CDR3 region has 13 residues. As DNA, the CDR3 is TGTGCCAGTAGTATAACACAGGGGGAGACCCAGTACTTC. It encodes CASSITQGETQYF.

This clone was seen just once. V usage is TRBV18 and J usage is TRBJ2-5; no definite D call. The CDR3 extends over 15 amino acids. Germline V gives CDR1 KGHSH, CDR2 LQKENI. V lost 0 bases and J lost 6, with 14 bases in between. The CDR3: CASSPPRLDHQTQYF. CDR3 in DNA: TGTGCCAGCTCACCACCGCGGCTGGATCATCAGACCCAGTACTTC.

The chain joins TRBV5-1 to TRBJ1-1; a possible D gene is TRBD1 (5 bases). V lost 4 bases and J 2 bases, leaving 9 bases between the germline ends. This CDR3 region has 13 residues. The germline gives CDR1 SGHRS, CDR2 YFSETQ. The CDR3 bases are TGCGCCAGCAGCGTGACAGTTAACACTGAAGCTTTCTTT. Translating it yields CASSVTVNTEAFF.

The genes are TRBV7-3 and TRBJ2-5; D is unresolved. This CDR3 is built from 13 residues. V was pared by 5 bases and J by 1 base, with 8 bases between. From germline, CDR1 is SGHTA and CDR2 FQGTGA. For the CDR3, the DNA is TGTGCCAGCAGCAGAAGGTCCCAAGAGACCCAGTACTTC. Translated: CASSRRSQETQYF.

The rearrangement joins TRBV4-1 to TRBJ2-2; 9 bases are a match to TRBD1. Germline trimming cut 3 bases from V and 5 bases from J; bases unmatched to any gene: 1. This CDR3 comprises 14 residues. Germline values: CDR1 MGHRA, CDR2 YSYEKL. The CDR3 nucleotides are TGCGCCAGCAGCCAGGACAGGGGAACCGGGGAGCTGTTTTTT. As protein: CASSQDRGTGELFF.

The CDR3 loop reads CASSQELRNTEAFF. The CDR3 DNA reads as TGTGCCAGCAGCCAAGAGCTCAGGAACACTGAAGCTTTCTTT. The chain couples TRBV3-1 (or the pseudogene TRBV3-2) to TRBJ1-1, with D uncertain. Germline-derived CDR1 and CDR2 are LGHDT and YNNKEL (reference sequence). There are 14 residues in the CDR3. V was shortened by 0 bases and J by 1 base, with 6 bases between the two germline ends.

The gene calls are TRBV7-2 and TRBJ2-7, with 10 bases identical to TRBD2. The CDR3 has 15 amino acids. CDR1 and CDR2 (germline): SGHTA, FQGNSA. Losses at the gene ends were 4 bases for V and 3 bases for J; bases not matched to a gene: 6. CDR3 amino acids: CASSSSGLAIYEQYF. The CDR3 bases are TGTGCCAGCAGCTCGTCGGGACTAGCGATCTACGAGCAGTACTTC. Drawing the rest from reference TRBV7-2 and TRBJ2-7, the complete variable domain is GAGVSQSPSNKVTEKGKDVELRCDPISGHTALYWYRQSLGQGLEFLIYFQGNSAPDKSGLPSDRFSAERTGGSVSTLTIQRTQQEDSAVYLCASSSSGLAIYEQYFGPGTRLTVT.